The clone carrying this TCR beta chain was recorded many times. What it binds is not known. These data come from a study of T-cell reconstitution after alpha-beta-depleted transplantation in children. The study, taken as a whole, reports: Approximately two months post-transplant, alpha-beta T cells reportedly originated from several hundred expanded graft clones.

CDR3 length equals 16 residues. V was cut by 2 bases and J by 1 base, with 12 bases left in between. The germline gives CDR1 MNHEY, CDR2 SVGEGT. This sample's TCRbeta library carried unique molecular identifier barcodes. TCRdb re-called the PCR reads through MiXCR, storing one row per CDR3 protein. The table records about 32,000 distinct CDR3 sequences, over 6.5% of them present only once. Sequencing used peripheral blood, obtained 60 days after TCRalphabeta/CD19-depleted stem cell transplant. The rearrangement links TRBV6-2 or TRBV6-3 to TRBJ1-5; no definite D call. The sequence was collected from a child in the first two years of life who had a stem cell transplant for acute myeloid leukemia, so the T cells may come from the graft donor. CDR3 in DNA: TGTGCCAGCAGTTACCCCCCCCTAGGAAGCAATCAGCCCCAGCATTTT. Its translation: CASSYPPLGSNQPQHF.